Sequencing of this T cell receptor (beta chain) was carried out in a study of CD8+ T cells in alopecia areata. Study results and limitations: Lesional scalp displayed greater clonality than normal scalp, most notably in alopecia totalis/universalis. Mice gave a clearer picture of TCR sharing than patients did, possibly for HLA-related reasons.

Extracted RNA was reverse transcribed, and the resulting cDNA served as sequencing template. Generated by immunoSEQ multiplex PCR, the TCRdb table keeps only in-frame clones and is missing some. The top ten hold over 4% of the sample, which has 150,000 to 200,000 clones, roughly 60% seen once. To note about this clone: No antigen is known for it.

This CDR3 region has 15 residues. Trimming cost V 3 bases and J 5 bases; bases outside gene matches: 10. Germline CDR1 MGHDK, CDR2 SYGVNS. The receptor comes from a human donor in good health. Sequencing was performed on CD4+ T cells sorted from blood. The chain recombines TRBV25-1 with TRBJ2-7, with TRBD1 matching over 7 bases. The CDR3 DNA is TGTGCCAGCAGTGACAAACAGGGGTACGTGAACGAGCAGTACTTC. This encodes CASSDKQGYVNEQYF.